Each of the 14 T cell receptor beta chains below was sequenced from the same sample in a study of early T cells in non-severe SARS-CoV-2 infection. TCRdb re-derived calls from the 5' RACE reads in MiXCR, one entry per CDR3 protein. The sample has about 61,000 distinct CDR3 sequences, around 12% seen once. The input for sequencing was whole blood, taken at baseline. The receptors stem from an adult who was a healthcare worker with PCR-confirmed SARS-CoV-2 infection or an uninfected control (not recorded which). The donor label of this sample is uncertain.

The table lists this clonotype with many counts. The V and J genes are TRBV20-1 and TRBJ1-5, with D unresolved. The CDR3 extends over 13 amino acids. CDR1 and CDR2 (germline): DFQATT, SNEGSKA (reference sequence). The V gene lost 3 bases and the J gene lost 9 bases, with 15 bases spanning the gap. The CDR3 DNA reads TGCAGTGCTAGGGAAACCGGGAAAATGCCCCAGCATTTT. Translating it yields CSARETGKMPQHF.

There are many counts of this clonotype. J is TRBJ2-3 and V is TRBV20-1; no firm D call. This CDR3 contains 13 residues. Per germline, CDR1 DFQATT and CDR2 SNEGSKA (reference sequence). Trimming stripped 6 bases from V and 1 base from J, with 11 bases between. DNA of the CDR3: TGCAGTGCACCCCTGGCGGGCACAGATACGCAGTATTTT. Translation gives CSAPLAGTDTQYF.

This clonotype showed up just a few times. The chain combines TRBV29-1 with TRBJ2-5; 8 bases align to TRBD2. The CDR3 spans 12 residues. The junction had 4 bases not matched to a gene; V was cut back by 7 bases and J by 3 bases. Germline-derived CDR1 and CDR2 are SQVTM and ANQGSEA. The CDR3 bases are TGCAGCGCCCGGGGGGGCGAAGAGACCCAGTACTTC. Translated, it gives CSARGGEETQYF.

This clonotype was found a few times. J is TRBJ1-4 and V is TRBV10-3; no reliable D call. Trimming left V 5 bases short and J 0 bases short, with 4 bases between. The length of the CDR3 is 13 residues. The germline V gene has CDR1 ENHRY and CDR2 SYGVKD. CDR3 sequence: CAISPATNEKLFF. CDR3 DNA: TGTGCCATCAGTCCGGCAACTAATGAAAAACTGTTTTTT.

This clonotype has only a few counts. The rearrangement uses TRBV14 and TRBJ1-4; no definite D call. The germline V gene encodes CDR1 SGHDN and CDR2 FVKESK. The CDR3 is 14 amino acids. V was clipped by 4 bases and J by 7 bases, with 13 bases between them. The CDR3 sequence is CASSPLPGSEKLFF. CDR3 nucleotides: TGTGCCAGCAGCCCGCTCCCGGGGAGTGAAAAACTGTTTTTT.

This chain uses TRBV7-7 with TRBJ2-1; 14 bases align to TRBD2. This CDR3 has 16 amino acids. The trim removed 5 bases at V and 6 bases at J, leaving 6 bases unmatched. In germline, CDR1 is SSHAT, CDR2 FNYEAQ (reference sequence). The CDR3 here is CASSLQTSGGANEQFF. The CDR3 DNA follows: TGTGCCAGCAGCCTACAGACTAGCGGGGGGGCCAATGAGCAGTTCTTC.

This clonotype was picked up a small number of times. CDR3 protein: CALRSVAGTYEQYV. The CDR3 region has the DNA TGCGCACTACGAAGCGTAGCGGGGACCTACGAGCAGTACGTC. V is TRBV10-1 and J is TRBJ2-7, with 8 bases fitting TRBD2. Per the germline V gene, CDR1 is WNHNN and CDR2 is SYGVQD (reference sequence). The CDR3 covers 14 residues.

The V call is TRBV7-9, the J call TRBJ1-5, with D perhaps matching TRBD1 (5 bases). Germline assignment: CDR1 SEHNR and CDR2 FQNEAQ (reference sequence). The CDR3 contains 14 residues. The V gene lost 4 bases and the J gene lost 5 bases, with 12 bases spanning the gap. This CDR3 reads CASSSQGRDQPQHF. In DNA form, the CDR3 reads TGTGCCAGCAGCTCCCAGGGTCGGGATCAGCCCCAGCATTTT.

The chain is built from TRBV18 and TRBJ1-1, with 7 bases identical to TRBD1. Unmatched junction bases numbered 9, after V lost 8 bases and J lost 6 bases. The length of the CDR3 is 13 residues. The germline gives CDR1 KGHSH, CDR2 LQKENI. This CDR3 is CASQPNRGAEAFF. In nucleotides, the CDR3 is TGTGCCAGCCAACCCAACAGGGGTGCTGAAGCTTTCTTT.

This clonotype was observed at least ten times. J is TRBJ2-6 and V is TRBV2; TRBD1 matches 9 bases. Germline V lookup: CDR1 SNHLY, CDR2 FYNNEI. With 4 bases clipped from V and 2 bases from J, the junction kept 6 bases outside the gene matches. The CDR3 spans 17 residues. CDR3 nucleotide sequence: TGTGCCAGCAGTGGACAACAGGGGGCGACTGGGGCCAACGTCCTGACTTTC. Its protein product is CASSGQQGATGANVLTF.

The chain couples TRBV5-1 to TRBJ1-1; D unclear. Trimming left V 1 base short and J 7 bases short, with 17 bases between. CDR1 and CDR2 from the germline V gene are SGHRS and YFSETQ. The length of the CDR3 is 15 residues. The CDR3 coding sequence is TGCGCCAGCAGCTTGAGAGTCGGACGAGACGGTGAAGCTTTCTTT. This translates into CASSLRVGRDGEAFF.

This clonotype was seen a few times. J is TRBJ1-1 and V is TRBV20-1; 11 positions agree with TRBD1. J was trimmed by 4 bases and V by 5 bases; bases with no gene match: 3. The CDR3 spans 13 residues. The germline V gene encodes CDR1 DFQATT and CDR2 SNEGSKA (reference sequence). The CDR3 protein is CSARTGGSTEAFF. CDR3 nucleotides: TGCAGTGCTCGGACAGGGGGCTCCACTGAAGCTTTCTTT.

This clonotype was seen many times. The genes are TRBV4-1 and TRBJ1-4; TRBD1 is a possible D gene (6 bases). Germline assignment: CDR1 MGHRA and CDR2 YSYEKL. V was shortened by 1 base and J by 8 bases, with 23 bases between the two germline ends. CDR3 length: 18 residues. The CDR3 sequence is CASSQVGVFSGGREKLFF. Here the CDR3 DNA reads TGCGCCAGCAGCCAAGTCGGTGTTTTCAGTGGGGGCCGGGAAAAACTGTTTTTT.

The table lists this clonotype with a few counts. The chain has TRBV28 and TRBJ1-2, with 7 bases that match TRBD1. J gave up 8 bases and V 5 bases, and 14 bases lay outside the gene matches. This CDR3 is 15 amino acids long. From germline, CDR1 is MDHEN and CDR2 SYDVKM. CDR3 sequence: CASSILTGLLSGYTF. For the CDR3, the DNA is TGTGCCAGCAGTATCCTGACAGGGTTGTTGAGCGGCTACACCTTC.